A selection of T cell receptor beta chains follows, all from one sample in a study of T cell responses to AZD1222 COVID-19 vaccine. The assay was immunoSEQ multiplex PCR, and TCRdb's table has in-frame clones only and misses some. The data contain about 86,000 clones, around 80% of them singletons. The input for sequencing was peripheral blood, taken on day 0 of AZD1222 vaccination. The receptor source for this set is an adult in good health. Both conserved end residues are part of each CDR3. A D gene is named only where the DNA matches it firmly. Not every row has a clone size; where given, it reads once, few, many or a size class.

clone_size	d_call	j_call	v_call	cdr3_length	cdr3_nt	cdr3_aa
.	.	TRBJ2-3	TRBV5-1	14	TGCGCCAGCAGCTCCCATGTGGGCACAGATACGCAGTATTTT	CASSSHVGTDTQYF
.	.	TRBJ1-3	TRBV4-1	15	TGCGCCAGCAGCCAAGACCCAGGGATTGGAAACACCATATATTTT	CASSQDPGIGNTIYF
.	.	TRBJ1-4	TRBV5-6	14	TGTGCCAGCAGCTTGCTGGACCGGGATGAAAAACTGTTTTTT	CASSLLDRDEKLFF
.	TRBD1	TRBJ2-7	TRBV5-1	16	TGCGCCAGCAGCAGACTTCCGGGACAGGGTACTCGCGAGCAGTACTTC	CASSRLPGQGTREQYF
.	.	TRBJ2-1	TRBV7-9	15	TGTGCCAGCACCCAGACTGGAAATATGCCCAATGAGCAGTTCTTC	CASTQTGNMPNEQFF
.	.	TRBJ2-3	TRBV30	14	TGTGCCTCGACCCGAGGGCTAAGCACAGATACGCAGTATTTT	CASTRGLSTDTQYF
.	TRBD1	TRBJ1-1	TRBV28	13	TGTGCCAGCAGGCGACAGGGGGGAACTGAAGCTTTCTTT	CASRRQGGTEAFF
.	.	TRBJ2-1	TRBV30	15	TGTGCCTGGAGTGTACTAGGGAAAGCGGTATTTGAGCAGTTCTTC	CAWSVLGKAVFEQFF
.	.	TRBJ2-1	TRBV28	15	TGTGCCAGCAGTTTAGCACAGGGAGAGTACAATGAGCAGTTCTTC	CASSLAQGEYNEQFF
.	.	TRBJ2-1	TRBV11-2	15	TGTGCCAGCAGCTTAAACCCCGGTCCGGCTGGTGAGCAGTTCTTC	CASSLNPGPAGEQFF
.	.	TRBJ1-1	TRBV28	15	TGTGCCAGCAGTTTTTATGGACCCAGGAACACTGAAGCTTTCTTT	CASSFYGPRNTEAFF
.	.	TRBJ2-1	TRBV27	14	TGTGCCAGCAGTAGATCTGGAGGGAAGAATGAGCAGTTCTTC	CASSRSGGKNEQFF
few	.	TRBJ2-7	TRBV3-1/TRBV3-2	14	TGTGCCAGCAGCCCAGGGGGGGGCACGGACGAGCAGTACTTC	CASSPGGGTDEQYF
.	.	TRBJ1-1	TRBV5-1	16	TGCGCCAGCAGCTTGGGGCCCTCTGGGATGAACACTGAAGCTTTCTTT	CASSLGPSGMNTEAFF
few	.	TRBJ1-1	TRBV2	11	TGTGCCAGCAGCCTAGACACTGAAGCTTTCTTT	CASSLDTEAFF
few	TRBD2	TRBJ2-3	TRBV7-9	14	TGTGCCAGCAGCTTTACTAGCGCAACAGATACGCAGTATTTT	CASSFTSATDTQYF
.	.	TRBJ2-1	TRBV6-1	17	TGTGCCAGCAGTGTCGTTGGGGAAGGAGGGGGCTACAATGAGCAGTTCTTC	CASSVVGEGGGYNEQFF
.	.	TRBJ2-5	TRBV19	13	TGTGCCAGTAGTCAGGACAACCAAGAGACCCAGTACTTC	CASSQDNQETQYF
.	.	TRBJ1-2	TRBV24-1	13	TGTGCCACCAGCATTACAGAGTGGGGTGGCTACACCTTC	CATSITEWGGYTF
.	.	TRBJ1-2	TRBV7-6	15	TGTGCCAGCAGCGAAAGTGTACAGGGAAACTATGGCTACACCTTC	CASSESVQGNYGYTF
.	.	TRBJ2-5	TRBV30	13	TGTGCCTGGAGTCCCGACAGACCTGGGACCCAGTACTTC	CAWSPDRPGTQYF
.	.	TRBJ1-1	TRBV28	14	TGTGCCAGCAGTTCCGACGGTTGGAGCACTGAAGCTTTCTTT	CASSSDGWSTEAFF
.	.	TRBJ1-2	TRBV7-2	14	TGTGCCAGCACCCCCCAGGGTGGCGACTATGGCTACACCTTC	CASTPQGGDYGYTF
.	TRBD1	TRBJ1-4	TRBV10-2	14	TGCGCCAGCAGTGAAAGACAGGGTCCTGGAAAACTGTTTTTT	CASSERQGPGKLFF
.	.	TRBJ2-2	TRBV2	14	TGTGCCAGCGAAGTCAGGAGTGGCACCGGGGAGCTGTTTTTT	CASEVRSGTGELFF
.	.	TRBJ2-5	TRBV5-1	14	TGCGCCAGCAGCTCACAACAGGGGGGGGAGACCCAGTACTTC	CASSSQQGGETQYF
.	.	TRBJ2-6	TRBV7-6	15	TGTGCCAGCAGCTTAGGGGGGCCAGGGGCCAACGTCCTGACTTTC	CASSLGGPGANVLTF
.	TRBD1	TRBJ1-1	TRBV4-2	15	TGTGCCAGCAGCCAAGTGGAAAAAGGGGGCGTTGAAGCTTTCTTT	CASSQVEKGGVEAFF
.	TRBD1	TRBJ1-4	TRBV5-6	14	TGTGCCAGCAGCCACCGGGACAGCCGCCTAAAACTGTTTTTT	CASSHRDSRLKLFF
.	TRBD1	TRBJ1-4	TRBV6-5	15	TGTGCCAGCCAGTTCGATAGGGACAGAGGGGAAAAACTGTTTTTT	CASQFDRDRGEKLFF
few	TRBD2	TRBJ2-7	TRBV6-6	15	TGTGCCAGCAACCAGGGGACTAGCGGGACCTACGAGCAGTACTTC	CASNQGTSGTYEQYF
.	.	TRBJ1-5	TRBV15	13	TGTGCCACCAGCAGCAGACCCGATCAGCCCCAGCATTTT	CATSSRPDQPQHF
few	.	TRBJ2-3	TRBV7-2	14	TGTGCCAGCGGTCGGCCGGGGATCACAGATACGCAGTATTTT	CASGRPGITDTQYF
.	TRBD1	TRBJ1-4	TRBV28	15	TGTGCCAGCAGTTGGACAGGGGGCGGAGGTGGTCAACTGTTTTTT	CASSWTGGGGGQLFF
.	.	TRBJ1-6	TRBV11-2	13	TGTGCCAGCAGCTACCTGAAACCATCACCCCTCCACTTT	CASSYLKPSPLHF
.	TRBD1	TRBJ1-6	TRBV5-4	15	TGTGCCAGCAGCTCCGGACAGGGAATGATGTCACCCCTCCACTTT	CASSSGQGMMSPLHF
.	.	TRBJ2-1	TRBV6-2/TRBV6-3	14	TGTGCCAGCAGTTGGGGGCTAGGTTCATCCGAGCAGTTCTTC	CASSWGLGSSEQFF
.	TRBD2	TRBJ2-1	TRBV29-1	14	TGCAGCGTTGGGCCTAGCGGGTATTTCAATGAGCAGTTCTTC	CSVGPSGYFNEQFF
.	.	TRBJ2-1	TRBV11-2	15	TGTGCCAGCAGCTCGCTTCGGCTTGAATACAATGAGCAGTTCTTC	CASSSLRLEYNEQFF
.	TRBD2	TRBJ2-3	TRBV28	16	TGTGCCAGCAGAATGACTAGCACCTATAGCACAGATACGCAGTATTTT	CASRMTSTYSTDTQYF
few	.	TRBJ1-1	TRBV28	16	TGTGCCAGCAGCCGCTCAAGAACTCTAATCCCTGTAGGAGCTTTCTTT	CASSRSRTLIPVGAFF
once	TRBD1	TRBJ1-5	TRBV6-5	15	TGTGCCAGCAGGCCCGGGACAGGGGGCCTGGAGCCCCAGCATTTT	CASRPGTGGLEPQHF
.	.	TRBJ1-1	TRBV21-1	17	TGTGCCAGCAGCAAAGGGGTGCGGGGGGGCGTTTCCACTGAAGCTTTCTTT	CASSKGVRGGVSTEAFF